This T cell receptor beta chain was found in a study of blood T cell repertoires in COVID-19. Study-level background: Sites in the United States, Italy and Spain provided acute and convalescent COVID-19 samples.

The V and J ends lost 6 bases and 2 bases respectively, with 20 bases between them. CDR1 LNHDA and CDR2 SQIVND come from the germline V gene (reference sequence). The CDR3 length is 17 residues. Sequenced by immunoSEQ multiplex PCR; TCRdb stores in-frame clones only, minus some. The profile shows 68,000 or so clones, around four fifths of them singletons. This receptor was identified in a human donor in a cohort sampled during active COVID-19. The sample taken for sequencing was peripheral blood. V is TRBV19 and J is TRBJ1-5; D possibly corresponds to TRBD1 (5 bases). The CDR3 sequence is CASRKDGQVRGNQPQHF. The CDR3 DNA reads TGTGCCAGTAGAAAGGACGGACAAGTACGTGGCAATCAGCCCCAGCATTTT.